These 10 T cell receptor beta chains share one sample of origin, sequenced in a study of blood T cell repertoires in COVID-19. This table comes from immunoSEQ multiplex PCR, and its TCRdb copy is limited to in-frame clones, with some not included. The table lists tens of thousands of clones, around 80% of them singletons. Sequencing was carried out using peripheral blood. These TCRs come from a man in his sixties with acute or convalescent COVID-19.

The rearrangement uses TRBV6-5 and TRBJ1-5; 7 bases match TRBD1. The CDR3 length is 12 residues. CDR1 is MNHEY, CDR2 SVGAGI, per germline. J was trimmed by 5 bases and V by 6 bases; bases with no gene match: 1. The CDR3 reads CASSTGDQPQHF. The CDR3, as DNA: TGTGCCAGCAGCACAGGGGATCAGCCCCAGCATTTT.

The CDR3 nucleotides are TGTGCCAGCAGATTGACAGGCCATAGCAATCAGCCCCAGCATTTT. Protein sequence: CASRLTGHSNQPQHF. The genes are TRBV6-5 and TRBJ1-5; a weak D match, TRBD1 (6 bases). This CDR3 has 15 residues. Trimming removed 6 bases at V and 0 bases at J, with 12 bases between. Germline values: CDR1 MNHEY, CDR2 SVGAGI.

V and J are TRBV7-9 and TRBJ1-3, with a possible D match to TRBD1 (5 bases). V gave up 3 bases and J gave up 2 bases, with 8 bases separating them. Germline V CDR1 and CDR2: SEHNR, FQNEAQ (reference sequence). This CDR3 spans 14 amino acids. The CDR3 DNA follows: TGTGCCAGCAGCTTGGGGCTTACTGGAAACACCATATATTTT. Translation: CASSLGLTGNTIYF.

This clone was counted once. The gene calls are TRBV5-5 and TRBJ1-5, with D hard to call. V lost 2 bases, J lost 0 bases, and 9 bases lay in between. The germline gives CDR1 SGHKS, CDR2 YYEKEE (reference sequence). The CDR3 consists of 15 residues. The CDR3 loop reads CASSFSGDSNQPQHF. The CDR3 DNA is TGTGCCAGCAGCTTTTCCGGAGATAGCAATCAGCCCCAGCATTTT.

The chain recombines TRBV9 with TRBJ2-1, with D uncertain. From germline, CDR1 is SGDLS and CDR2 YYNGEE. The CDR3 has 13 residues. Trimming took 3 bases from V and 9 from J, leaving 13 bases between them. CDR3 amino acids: CASSALGLGEQFF. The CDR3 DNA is TGTGCCAGCAGCGCTCTAGGTTTGGGTGAGCAGTTCTTC.

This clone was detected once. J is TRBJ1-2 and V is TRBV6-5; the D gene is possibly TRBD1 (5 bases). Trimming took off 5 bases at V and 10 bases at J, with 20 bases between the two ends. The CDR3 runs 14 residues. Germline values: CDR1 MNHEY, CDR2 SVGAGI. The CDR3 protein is CASSPGGSGHFYTF. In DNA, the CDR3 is TGTGCCAGCAGTCCCGGTGGTTCAGGGCACTTCTACACCTTC.

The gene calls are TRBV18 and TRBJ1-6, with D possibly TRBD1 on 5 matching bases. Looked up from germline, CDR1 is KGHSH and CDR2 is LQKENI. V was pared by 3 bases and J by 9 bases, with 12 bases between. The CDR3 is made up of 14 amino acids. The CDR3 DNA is TGTGCCAGCTCACCGACTAGCCAGGGTTCACCCCTCCACTTT. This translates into CASSPTSQGSPLHF.

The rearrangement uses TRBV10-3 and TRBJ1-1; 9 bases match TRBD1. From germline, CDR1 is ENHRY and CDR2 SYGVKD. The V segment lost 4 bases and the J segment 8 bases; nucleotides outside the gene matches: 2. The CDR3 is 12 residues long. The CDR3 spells CAISGGTGEAFF. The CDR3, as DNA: TGTGCCATCAGTGGCGGGACAGGGGAAGCTTTCTTT.

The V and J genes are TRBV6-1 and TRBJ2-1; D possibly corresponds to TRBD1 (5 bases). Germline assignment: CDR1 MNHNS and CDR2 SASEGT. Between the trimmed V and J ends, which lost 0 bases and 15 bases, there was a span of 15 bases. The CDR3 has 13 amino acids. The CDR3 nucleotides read TGTGCCAGCAGTGAAGCGTGGAAGGGGTCGGGGTTCTTC. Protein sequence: CASSEAWKGSGFF.

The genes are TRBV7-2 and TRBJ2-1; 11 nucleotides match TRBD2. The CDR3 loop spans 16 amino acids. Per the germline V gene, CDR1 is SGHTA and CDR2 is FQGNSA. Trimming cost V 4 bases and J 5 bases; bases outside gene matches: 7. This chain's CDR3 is CASSWGLAAGDNEQFF. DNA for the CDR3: TGTGCCAGCAGCTGGGGACTAGCGGCGGGGGACAATGAGCAGTTCTTC. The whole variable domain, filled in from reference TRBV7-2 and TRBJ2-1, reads GAGVSQSPSNKVTEKGKDVELRCDPISGHTALYWYRQSLGQGLEFLIYFQGNSAPDKSGLPSDRFSAERTGGSVSTLTIQRTQQEDSAVYLCASSWGLAAGDNEQFFGPGTRLTVL.